The rows below give T cell receptor beta chains drawn from one sample of a study of memory CD4+ T cells and cytomegalovirus serostatus. Repertoires were generated with immunoSEQ multiplex PCR, while TCRdb's copy carries only in-frame clones and drops some. The table shows some 59,000 clones, with around 83% occurring only once. The sample taken for sequencing was memory CD4+ T cells from blood. These receptor sequences come from an adult in good health and CMV-seronegative. The CDR3 runs from the conserved cysteine through the conserved F or W. A D gene is named only where the DNA matches it firmly. Clone size appears in some rows only: once, few, many, or a class for an expanded clone.

j_gene	v_gene	abundance	d_gene	CDR3aa	CDR3nt
TRBJ2-7	TRBV18	.	.	CASSPRQGVYEQYF	TGTGCCAGCTCACCACGGCAGGGTGTCTACGAGCAGTACTTC
TRBJ1-2	TRBV7-2	.	.	CASSLLVVQGGYTF	TGTGCCAGCAGCTTATTGGTGGTGCAGGGCGGCTACACCTTC
TRBJ1-4	TRBV18	.	TRBD1	CASSPGRGGEKLFF	TGTGCCAGCTCACCCGGCAGGGGGGGTGAAAAACTGTTTTTT
TRBJ1-5	TRBV10-2	.	.	CASSDDTYSNQPQHF	TGCGCCAGCAGTGACGACACCTATAGCAATCAGCCCCAGCATTTT
TRBJ1-3	TRBV5-1	.	.	CASSSDDVDSGNTIYF	TGCGCCAGCAGCTCGGACGACGTAGACTCTGGAAACACCATATATTTT
TRBJ2-1	TRBV2	.	TRBD2	CASSATGGGRREQFF	TGTGCCAGCAGTGCAACGGGGGGAGGCCGGAGGGAGCAGTTCTTC
TRBJ2-3	TRBV18	.	.	CASSLGSTDTQYF	TGTGCCAGCTCCCTCGGTTCCACAGATACGCAGTATTTT
TRBJ2-3	TRBV7-9	.	TRBD2	CASSAGLAGVGGTDTQYF	TGTGCCAGCAGCGCGGGACTAGCGGGAGTCGGTGGCACAGATACGCAGTATTTT
TRBJ2-2	TRBV5-1	.	.	CASSLIGVGTGELFF	TGCGCCAGCAGCTTGATTGGGGTGGGCACCGGGGAGCTGTTTTTT
TRBJ2-1	TRBV27	.	TRBD2	CASSLNVRREGRNEQFF	TGTGCCAGCAGTTTAAACGTGAGGCGGGAGGGCCGAAATGAGCAGTTCTTC
TRBJ1-6	TRBV7-2	.	.	CASSLDSYNSPLHF	TGTGCCAGCAGCTTAGACTCCTATAATTCACCCCTCCACTTT
TRBJ1-4	TRBV28	.	.	CASKQANEKLFF	TGTGCCAGCAAGCAGGCTAATGAAAAACTGTTTTTT
TRBJ2-5	TRBV13	.	.	CASSRWGEETQYF	TGTGCCAGCAGCCGTTGGGGGGAGGAGACCCAGTACTTC
TRBJ2-3	TRBV5-8	.	.	CASSLEVDTQYF	TGTGCCAGCAGCTTGGAGGTAGATACGCAGTATTTT
TRBJ1-6	TRBV9	.	.	CASSDPDGHSPLHF	TGTGCCAGCAGCGACCCGGACGGTCATTCACCCCTCCACTTT
TRBJ1-5	TRBV15	.	TRBD1	CATNDRVVGQPQHF	TGTGCCACCAACGACAGGGTGGTGGGTCAGCCCCAGCATTTT
TRBJ2-5	TRBV19	few	TRBD1	CASRKGAGTQETQYF	TGTGCCAGTAGAAAGGGGGCAGGGACCCAAGAGACCCAGTACTTC
TRBJ1-5	TRBV11-2	.	.	CASELPGAGQPQHF	TGTGCCAGCGAGCTTCCGGGAGCAGGTCAGCCCCAGCATTTT
TRBJ1-2	TRBV18	.	TRBD1	CASSPPGTGGVYGYTF	TGTGCCAGCTCACCACCCGGGACAGGGGGCGTCTATGGCTACACCTTC
TRBJ1-3	TRBV5-4	once	.	CASSPGLSSSGNTIYF	TGTGCCAGCAGCCCCGGACTGTCGAGCTCTGGAAACACCATATATTTT
TRBJ2-4	TRBV28	.	.	CASVGVAKNIQYF	TGTGCCAGCGTGGGGGTAGCCAAAAACATTCAGTACTTC
TRBJ2-1	TRBV2	.	.	CASSVTSLTEQFF	TGTGCCAGCAGTGTTACTAGTTTGACGGAGCAGTTCTTC
TRBJ2-1	TRBV28	.	.	CASSSPPGGLYNEQFF	TGTGCCAGCAGTTCCCCCCCCGGGGGGCTCTACAATGAGCAGTTCTTC
TRBJ2-3	TRBV2	.	.	CASRPQLASYTQYF	TGTGCCAGCAGACCCCAGCTAGCTAGTTATACGCAGTATTTT
TRBJ1-4	TRBV29-1	.	.	CSGGNRETKLFF	TGCAGCGGTGGGAACAGGGAGACAAAACTGTTTTTT
TRBJ1-1	TRBV7-2	.	TRBD1	CASSRDSNTEAFF	TGTGCCAGCAGCCGGGACAGTAACACTGAAGCTTTCTTT
TRBJ1-3	TRBV7-9	.	.	CASSDWGQTSSGNTIYF	TGTGCCAGCAGCGATTGGGGGCAGACAAGCTCGGGAAACACCATATATTTT
TRBJ2-1	TRBV5-1	few	.	CASSLEGGRLGEQFF	TGCGCCAGCAGCTTGGAGGGGGGCCGTCTGGGTGAGCAGTTCTTC
TRBJ2-3	TRBV5-5	.	TRBD1	CASSRNGQGANTQYF	TGTGCCAGCAGCCGGAACGGGCAGGGGGCTAATACGCAGTATTTT
TRBJ2-7	TRBV7-9	.	.	CASSLVPGTQGQYF	TGTGCCAGCAGCTTAGTCCCCGGGACCCAAGGGCAGTACTTC
TRBJ2-7	TRBV2	.	TRBD1	CASKGQGVYEQYF	TGTGCCAGCAAAGGGCAGGGGGTTTACGAGCAGTACTTC
TRBJ2-7	TRBV10-3	.	.	CAISRDQSSYEQYF	TGTGCCATCAGCCGGGACCAAAGCTCCTACGAGCAGTACTTC
TRBJ2-7	TRBV4-1	.	.	CASSSGLLKRTHEQYF	TGCGCCAGTTCTAGTGGCCTCCTCAAACGCACTCACGAGCAGTACTTC
TRBJ2-1	TRBV6-5	.	.	CASSSANEQFF	TGTGCCAGCAGTTCCGCCAATGAGCAGTTCTTC
TRBJ1-5	TRBV6-1	.	.	CARTDGISNQPQHF	TGTGCCAGGACCGACGGTATTAGCAATCAGCCCCAGCATTTT
TRBJ2-5	TRBV5-6	once	TRBD1	CASSLGQGETQYF	TGTGCCAGCAGCTTGGGACAGGGCGAGACCCAGTACTTC
TRBJ2-5	TRBV15	.	TRBD2	CATSRDPSGQETQYF	TGTGCCACCAGCAGAGATCCTAGCGGGCAAGAGACCCAGTACTTC